This TCR beta chain was sequenced in a study of T cell repertoires in cytomegalovirus infection. Study summary: Researchers turned to recently identified HLA-C-restricted CMV epitopes as well as well-studied HLA-B-restricted ones. From public TCR beta signatures came an indication of both CMV infection and matching HLA type. Study findings and constraints: CMV-specific HLA-C-restricted TCR beta clonotypes dominated the ex vivo response.

A note on this clonotype: Its antigen is unidentified.

TCRdb called the reads again in MiXCR, with one record for every CDR3 protein. The sample includes 700,000 to 950,000 distinct CDR3 sequences, 32% seen only once; the top ten take around 12%. The sequencing used cultured CD8+ T cells from PBMCs, collected from culture after CMV antigen stimulation. The sequence was obtained from a human donor in good health (CMV status not recorded). Some clones in this sample may be carry-over from other donors' samples.

For the CDR3, the DNA is TGTGCCAGCAGGGACCCGGGACAGGATTACACCGGGGAGCTGTTTTTT. Amino acid sequence: CASRDPGQDYTGELFF. This chain joins TRBV2 and TRBJ2-2, with TRBD1 matching over 8 bases. The CDR3 covers 16 residues. Germline values: CDR1 SNHLY, CDR2 FYNNEI. J gave up 3 bases and V 6 bases, and 9 bases lay outside the gene matches.